A single sample gave rise to the 27 T cell receptor beta chains below, sequenced in a study of blood T cell repertoires in COVID-19. Assay used: immunoSEQ multiplex PCR; TCRdb lists only in-frame clones, some missing. The data contain around 300,000 clones, around 89% of them singletons. Sequencing was carried out using PBMCs or T cells enriched from blood (not recorded which). All receptors derive from a woman between 18 and 30 years old who had recovered from COVID-19.

The V call is TRBV24-1, the J call TRBJ2-3; 9 bases agree with TRBD2. Germline-derived CDR1 and CDR2 are KGHDR and SFDVKD. Trimming took 3 bases from V and 1 from J; bases not matched to a gene: 4. The CDR3 has 16 residues. DNA of the CDR3: TGTGCCACCAGTGATCCAGTAGCGGGGGGCACAGATACGCAGTATTTT. Protein product: CATSDPVAGGTDTQYF.

V gene TRBV6-1 combines with J gene TRBJ1-3; maybe TRBD1 (6 bases). The V end was cut by 3 bases, the J end by 3 bases, with 9 bases between. CDR1 is MNHNS, CDR2 SASEGT, per germline. The CDR3 loop spans 14 amino acids. The CDR3 DNA is TGTGCCAGCAGTGATTCAGGGGTTGGAAACACCATATATTTT. It translates to CASSDSGVGNTIYF.

The V call is TRBV14, the J call TRBJ1-6; a possible D gene is TRBD1 (6 bases). The CDR3 is 18 residues long. Germline V gene lookup returns CDR1 SGHDN and CDR2 FVKESK. V lost 0 bases to trimming and J lost 8 bases, with 20 bases between them. This CDR3 is CASSQESVKDSDYSPLHF. CDR3 DNA sequence: TGTGCCAGCAGCCAAGAGTCCGTAAAGGACAGCGACTATTCACCCCTCCACTTT.

The chain is built from TRBV11-2 and TRBJ2-5, with 9 bases matching TRBD1. J was trimmed by 0 bases and V by 6 bases; bases with no gene match: 5. The germline V gene encodes CDR1 SGHAT and CDR2 FQNNGV. This CDR3 contains 15 residues. The CDR3 coding sequence is TGTGCCAGCAGATCTACAGGGGGCAACCAAGAGACCCAGTACTTC. Translating gives CASRSTGGNQETQYF.

The chain employs TRBV10-3 and TRBJ2-7; D uncertain. The length of the CDR3 is 14 residues. Germline V gives CDR1 ENHRY, CDR2 SYGVKD. The V end was cut by 2 bases, the J end by 5 bases, with 13 bases between. CDR3 amino acids: CAISESHAPHEQYF. The CDR3 region has the DNA TGTGCCATCAGTGAGAGCCACGCTCCCCACGAGCAGTACTTC.

The chain combines TRBV3-1 (or the pseudogene TRBV3-2) with TRBJ2-2; no clear D gene. Deletions cut 1 base from V and 1 base from J, with 4 bases between. This CDR3 has 14 residues. Germline assignment: CDR1 LGHDT and CDR2 YNNKEL (reference sequence). The CDR3 region is CASSQAQNTGELFF. For the CDR3, the DNA is TGTGCCAGCAGCCAAGCCCAGAACACCGGGGAGCTGTTTTTT.

This chain links TRBV12-3 or TRBV12-4 with TRBJ2-6; 8 bases are shared with TRBD1. V trimming: 3 bases; J trimming: 9 bases; junction bases outside the gene matches: 1. The CDR3 runs to 13 residues. CDR3 sequence (DNA): TGTGCCAGCAGTTTCAGGGGGCGCAACGTCCTGACTTTC. Residues: CASSFRGRNVLTF.

CDR3 in amino acids: CASSFGGAAEAFF. CDR3 nucleotide sequence: TGTGCCAGCAGCTTTGGGGGGGCGGCTGAAGCTTTCTTT. The V call is TRBV7-9, the J call TRBJ1-1, with D perhaps TRBD1 (6 bases). V was cut by 3 bases and J by 6 bases, with 11 bases left in between. This CDR3 comprises 13 residues. CDR1 is SEHNR and CDR2 is FQNEAQ in the germline V gene (reference sequence).

The chain joins TRBV7-9 to TRBJ1-6; no definite D call. V was clipped by 1 base and J by 4 bases, with 14 bases between them. Germline loops: CDR1 SEHNR, CDR2 FQNEAQ (reference sequence). The CDR3 extends over 17 amino acids. For the CDR3, the DNA is TGTGCCAGCAGCTTAGTCCCGGGGTTGGGGTATAATTCACCCCTCCACTTT. Its translation: CASSLVPGLGYNSPLHF.

V and J are TRBV11-2 and TRBJ1-1, with a possible D match to TRBD1 (6 bases). V shed 3 bases and J shed 2 bases, with 13 bases lying between them. The CDR3 has 15 residues. Germline V gene sequence: CDR1 SGHAT, CDR2 FQNNGV. The CDR3 spells CASSFVGGFNTEAFF. As DNA, the CDR3 is TGTGCCAGCAGCTTTGTAGGGGGATTTAACACTGAAGCTTTCTTT.

The chain is built from TRBV2 and TRBJ1-5; 8 bases match TRBD1. V dropped 6 bases and J dropped 0; count of bases not matched to a gene: 1. The CDR3 is 14 amino acids. Germline V gene sequence: CDR1 SNHLY, CDR2 FYNNEI. As DNA, the CDR3 is TGTGCCAGCAGGGACAGGGTTAGCAATCAGCCCCAGCATTTT. This encodes CASRDRVSNQPQHF.

The chain uses TRBV7-6 and TRBJ1-4; D uncertain. Trimming pared 1 base from V and 0 bases from J, leaving 3 bases between. CDR1 is SGHVS and CDR2 is FNYEAQ in the germline V gene. This CDR3 region has 14 residues. The CDR3 reads CASSLGATNEKLFF. As DNA, the CDR3 is TGTGCCAGCAGCTTAGGAGCAACTAATGAAAAACTGTTTTTT.

This clone was counted between two and nine times. The CDR3 DNA sequence: TGTGCCAGCAGTCCTGGACAGGGGGCCCGTGAAAAACTGTTTTTT. Translated: CASSPGQGAREKLFF. V and J are TRBV7-9 and TRBJ1-4; 11 bases are a match to TRBD1. There are 15 residues in the CDR3. The germline V gene encodes CDR1 SEHNR and CDR2 FQNEAQ (reference sequence). Germline trimming cut 6 bases from V and 7 bases from J; bases unmatched to any gene: 7.

The chain employs TRBV10-1 and TRBJ2-1; TRBD1 agrees at 9 bases. The V gene end was trimmed by 0 bases and the J gene end by 3 bases; junction bases not matched to a gene: 6. Looked up from germline, CDR1 is WNHNN and CDR2 is SYGVQD (reference sequence). CDR3 size: 17 residues. CDR3 in amino acids: CASSESGTGTDYNEQFF. CDR3 nucleotide sequence: TGCGCCAGCAGTGAGTCCGGGACAGGGACCGACTACAATGAGCAGTTCTTC.

The J gene is TRBJ2-1, the V gene TRBV3-1 (or the pseudogene TRBV3-2); D is possibly TRBD1 (5 bases). Trimming left V 0 bases short and J 4 bases short, with 10 bases between. Germline V gene lookup returns CDR1 LGHDT and CDR2 YNNKEL (reference sequence). This CDR3 is built from 15 residues. The CDR3 reads CASSQEPDSYNEQFF. The CDR3 nucleotides are TGTGCCAGCAGCCAAGAGCCCGACAGTTACAATGAGCAGTTCTTC.

The chain combines TRBV18 with TRBJ1-3; 9 bases match TRBD1. Germline assignment: CDR1 KGHSH and CDR2 LQKENI. The CDR3 covers 17 residues. Trimming at V came to 5 bases and at J to 3 bases, leaving 11 bases not matched to a gene. DNA of the CDR3: TGTGCCAGCTCAGATTTGGACAGGGGATCCCTTGGAAACACCATATATTTT. It codes for CASSDLDRGSLGNTIYF. Using reference TRBV18 and TRBJ1-3 for the parts outside the CDR3, the full variable domain is NAGVMQNPRHLVRRRGQEARLRCSPMKGHSHVYWYRQLPEEGLKFMVYLQKENIIDESGMPKERFSAEFPKEGPSILRIQQVVRGDSAAYFCASSDLDRGSLGNTIYFGEGSWLTVV.

V usage is TRBV19 and J usage is TRBJ1-1; D is ambiguous. V lost 7 bases and J lost 3, with 9 bases in between. This CDR3 contains 12 residues. Germline V gives CDR1 LNHDA, CDR2 SQIVND (reference sequence). This chain's CDR3 is CASKTLDTEAFF. CDR3 nucleotide sequence: TGTGCCAGTAAAACCCTAGACACTGAAGCTTTCTTT.

The table lists this clone with a few counts. The J gene is TRBJ2-7, the V gene TRBV12-3 or TRBV12-4; D remains unclear. The CDR3 loop spans 12 amino acids. Trimming stripped 2 bases from V and 7 bases from J, with 9 bases between. The CDR3 region is CASSLTEWEQYF. The DNA for the CDR3 is TGTGCCAGCAGTTTAACCGAGTGGGAGCAGTACTTC.

The rearrangement uses TRBV6-5 and TRBJ2-7; D gene ambiguous. CDR3 size: 13 residues. Germline loops: CDR1 MNHEY, CDR2 SVGAGI. Trimming removed 7 bases at V and 3 bases at J, with 13 bases between. This CDR3 is CASTSSYSYEQYF. The CDR3 DNA reads as TGTGCCAGCACCTCCAGTTACAGCTACGAGCAGTACTTC.

This chain links TRBV7-9 with TRBJ1-3; the D is unclear. The CDR3 contains 15 residues. The V gene's germline CDR1 is SEHNR and CDR2 FQNEAQ (reference sequence). V shed 7 bases and J shed 0 bases, with 13 bases lying between them. CDR3 residues: CASTMIGFSGNTIYF. CDR3 DNA: TGTGCCAGCACCATGATCGGTTTCTCTGGAAACACCATATATTTT.

The rearrangement links TRBV7-9 to TRBJ2-7; tentative D call: TRBD2 (5 bases). The CDR3 is 13 amino acids. The germline V and J ends were trimmed by 5 bases and 4 bases, with 12 bases remaining between them. Germline loops: CDR1 SEHNR, CDR2 FQNEAQ (reference sequence). CDR3 nucleotides: TGTGCCAGCAGCACGGAGGACTTATACGAGCAGTACTTC. This translates into CASSTEDLYEQYF.

This clone was observed a single time. The chain couples TRBV4-1 to TRBJ1-3, with TRBD1 matching 11 bases. This CDR3 contains 14 residues. Germline loops: CDR1 MGHRA, CDR2 YSYEKL. Trimming at V came to 11 bases and at J to 5 bases, leaving 8 bases not matched to a gene. CDR3 coding DNA: TGCGCCCGTAAGGGGACAGGGGGTAGAAACACCATATATTTT. It codes for CARKGTGGRNTIYF.

This chain links TRBV11-3 with TRBJ1-2; D may be TRBD1 (5 bases). V lost 5 bases, J lost 1 base, and 17 bases lay in between. The CDR3 sequence is 16 residues long. Germline V gives CDR1 SGHNT, CDR2 YENEEA. This chain's CDR3 is CASSQGLRRVNYGYTF. The CDR3 region has the DNA TGTGCCAGCAGCCAAGGCCTACGCAGGGTTAACTATGGCTACACCTTC.

V gene TRBV6-1 combines with J gene TRBJ1-5; D gene unclear. With 5 bases removed from V and 3 bases from J, the gap between germline ends came to 8 bases. Germline CDR1 is MNHNS and CDR2 is SASEGT. The length of the CDR3 is 13 residues. The CDR3: CASSFSSNQPQHF. CDR3 sequence (DNA): TGTGCCAGCAGTTTCTCTTCCAATCAGCCCCAGCATTTT.

V usage is TRBV7-3 and J usage is TRBJ2-2, with D maybe TRBD2 (5 bases). Germline CDR1 reads SGHTA; CDR2 reads FQGTGA. CDR3 length: 14 amino acids. The V end lost 1 base, the J end lost 5 bases, and 8 bases lay between the germline ends. DNA for the CDR3: TGTGCCAGCAGCTTAAGAGGAGGTACCGGGGAGCTGTTTTTT. Its translation: CASSLRGGTGELFF.

This clone was seen once. The rearrangement uses TRBV6-5 and TRBJ2-3; D might be TRBD2 (5 bases). Germline V gives CDR1 MNHEY, CDR2 SVGAGI. V shed 4 bases and J shed 4 bases, with 9 bases lying between them. The CDR3 spans 13 residues. In DNA, the CDR3 is TGTGCCAGCAGTTCGGGGAGTGCAGATACGCAGTATTTT. Its protein product is CASSSGSADTQYF.

This chain links TRBV24-1 with TRBJ2-3, with TRBD2 matching 11 bases. The V segment lost 3 bases and the J segment 2 bases; nucleotides outside the gene matches: 3. CDR1 is KGHDR and CDR2 is SFDVKD in the germline V gene. This CDR3 is 16 amino acids long. For the CDR3, the DNA is TGTGCCACCAGTGATGCGACTAGCGGGAACACAGATACGCAGTATTTT. Protein product: CATSDATSGNTDTQYF.